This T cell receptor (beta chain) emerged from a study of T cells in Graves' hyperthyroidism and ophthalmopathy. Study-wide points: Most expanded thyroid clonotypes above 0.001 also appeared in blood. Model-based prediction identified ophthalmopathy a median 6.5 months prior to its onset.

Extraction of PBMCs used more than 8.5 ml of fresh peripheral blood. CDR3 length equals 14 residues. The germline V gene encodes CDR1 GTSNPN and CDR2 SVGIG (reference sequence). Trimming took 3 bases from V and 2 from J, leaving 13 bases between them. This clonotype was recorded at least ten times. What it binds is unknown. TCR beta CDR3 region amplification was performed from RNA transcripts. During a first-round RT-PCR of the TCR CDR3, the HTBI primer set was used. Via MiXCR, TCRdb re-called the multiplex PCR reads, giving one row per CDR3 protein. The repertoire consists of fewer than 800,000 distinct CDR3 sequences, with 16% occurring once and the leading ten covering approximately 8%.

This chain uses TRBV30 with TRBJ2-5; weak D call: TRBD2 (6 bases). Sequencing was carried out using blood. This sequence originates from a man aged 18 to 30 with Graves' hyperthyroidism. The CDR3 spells CAWSWGLLQETQYF. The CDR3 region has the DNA TGTGCCTGGAGCTGGGGACTGTTACAAGAGACCCAGTACTTC.